Below, one T cell receptor (beta chain) is given with its context. 13 Jbeta primers and 60 Vbeta primers were used for the PCR. Assay used: immunoSEQ multiplex PCR; TCRdb lists only in-frame clones, some missing. The sample includes approximately 160,000 clones, about 75% seen only once; the top ten take 4.9%. This sample was included in a study of cytomegalovirus exposure and HLA in healthy donors. The CDR3 runs 14 residues. The V gene lost 0 bases and the J gene lost 5 bases, with 8 bases spanning the gap. The germline V gene encodes CDR1 SGHRS and CDR2 YFSETQ. The receptor was derived from a male donor in good health and CMV-seronegative. V is TRBV5-1 and J is TRBJ2-2; a possible D gene is TRBD2 (5 bases). Sequencing was performed on PBMCs. CDR3 DNA sequence: TGCGCCAGCAGCTTGGGGTGGGAGACCGGGGAGCTGTTTTTT. Translation: CASSLGWETGELFF.